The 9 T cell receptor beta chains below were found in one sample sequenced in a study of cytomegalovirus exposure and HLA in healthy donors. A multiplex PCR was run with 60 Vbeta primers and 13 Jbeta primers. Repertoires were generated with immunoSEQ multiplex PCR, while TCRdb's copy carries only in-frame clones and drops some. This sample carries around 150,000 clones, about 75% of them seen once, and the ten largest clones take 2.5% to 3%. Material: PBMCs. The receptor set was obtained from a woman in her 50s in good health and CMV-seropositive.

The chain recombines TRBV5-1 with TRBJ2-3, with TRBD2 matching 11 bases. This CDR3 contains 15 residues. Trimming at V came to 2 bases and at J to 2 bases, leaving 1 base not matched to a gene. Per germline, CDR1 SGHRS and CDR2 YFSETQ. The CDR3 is CASSLLAGDTDTQYF. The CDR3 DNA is TGCGCCAGCAGCTTACTAGCGGGGGACACAGATACGCAGTATTTT.

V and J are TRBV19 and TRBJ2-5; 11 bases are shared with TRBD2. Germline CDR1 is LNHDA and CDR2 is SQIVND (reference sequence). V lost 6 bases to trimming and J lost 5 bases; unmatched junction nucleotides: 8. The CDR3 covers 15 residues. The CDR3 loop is CASSSVLAGDETQYF. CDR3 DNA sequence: TGTGCCAGTAGCTCTGTACTAGCGGGGGATGAGACCCAGTACTTC.

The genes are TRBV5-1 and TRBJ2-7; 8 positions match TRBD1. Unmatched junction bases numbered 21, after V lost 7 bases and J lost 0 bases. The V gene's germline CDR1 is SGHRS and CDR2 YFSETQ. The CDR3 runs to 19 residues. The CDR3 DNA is TGCGCCAGCGGCTCGCCAGCTGGCAGGGGGCCAAGGGACTCCTACGAGCAGTACTTC. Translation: CASGSPAGRGPRDSYEQYF.

CDR3 bases: TGTGCCAGCAGCCGGTCGGGTACTGGAAACACCATATATTTT. Its protein product is CASSRSGTGNTIYF. V and J are TRBV7-6 and TRBJ1-3; no firm D call. V was shortened by 5 bases and J by 2 bases, with 10 bases between the two germline ends. The CDR3 spans 14 residues. CDR1 and CDR2 from the germline V gene are SGHVS and FNYEAQ.

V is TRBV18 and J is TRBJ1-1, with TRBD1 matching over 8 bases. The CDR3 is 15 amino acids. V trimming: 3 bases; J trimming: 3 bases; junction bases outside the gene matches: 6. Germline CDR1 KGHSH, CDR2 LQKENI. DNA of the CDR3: TGTGCCAGCTCACCCCAGGGGGCAAGTCACACTGAAGCTTTCTTT. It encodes CASSPQGASHTEAFF.

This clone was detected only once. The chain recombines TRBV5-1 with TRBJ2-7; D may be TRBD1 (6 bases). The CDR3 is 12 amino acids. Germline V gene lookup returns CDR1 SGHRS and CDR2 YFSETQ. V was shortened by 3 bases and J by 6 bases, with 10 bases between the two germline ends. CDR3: CASSSQGCEQYF. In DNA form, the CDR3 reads TGCGCCAGCAGCTCGCAGGGGTGCGAGCAGTACTTC.

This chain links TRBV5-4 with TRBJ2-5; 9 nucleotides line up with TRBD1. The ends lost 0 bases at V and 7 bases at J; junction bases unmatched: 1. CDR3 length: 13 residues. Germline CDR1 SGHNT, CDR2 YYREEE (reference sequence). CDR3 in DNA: TGTGCCAGCAGCTTGGGACAGGGGGGGACCCAGTACTTC. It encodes CASSLGQGGTQYF. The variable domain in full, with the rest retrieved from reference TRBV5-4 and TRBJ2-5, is ETGVTQSPTHLIKTRGQQVTLRCSSQSGHNTVSWYQQALGQGPQFIFQYYREEENGRGNFPPRFSGLQFPNYSSELNVNALELDDSALYLCASSLGQGGTQYFGPGTRLLVL.

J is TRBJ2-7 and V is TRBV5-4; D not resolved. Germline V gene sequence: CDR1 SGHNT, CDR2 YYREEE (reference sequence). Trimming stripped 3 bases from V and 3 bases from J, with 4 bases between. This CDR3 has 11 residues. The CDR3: CASSSFYEQYF. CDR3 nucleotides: TGTGCCAGCAGCTCGTTCTACGAGCAGTACTTC.

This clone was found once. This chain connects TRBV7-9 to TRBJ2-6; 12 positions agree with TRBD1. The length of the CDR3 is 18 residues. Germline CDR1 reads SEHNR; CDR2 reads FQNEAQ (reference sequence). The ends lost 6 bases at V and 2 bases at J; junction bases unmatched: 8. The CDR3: CASRSAGTGGAGANVLTF. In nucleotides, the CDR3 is TGTGCCAGCAGATCAGCCGGGACAGGGGGCGCTGGGGCCAACGTCCTGACTTTC.